These T cell receptor beta chains were read from a single sample in a study of blood T cell repertoires in COVID-19. The protocol was immunoSEQ multiplex PCR, while the TCRdb copy is restricted to in-frame clones and leaves out a portion. This sample yields approximately 210,000 clones, of which roughly 90% are seen a single time; about 5% belongs to the top ten. Source material: peripheral blood. Receptors originate from a woman in her thirties or forties with acute or convalescent COVID-19. Each CDR3 is given without its conserved first and last residue. The order of the fields is J gene, V gene, CDR3 protein.

J gene: TRBJ1-1; V gene: TRBV5-1; CDR3 protein: ASSFPRESLNTEAF
J gene: TRBJ1-2; V gene: TRBV24-1; CDR3 protein: ATSDLPRDRGLGYGYT
J gene: TRBJ2-4; V gene: TRBV25-1; CDR3 protein: ASSELFGGEEY
J gene: TRBJ1-2; V gene: TRBV5-4; CDR3 protein: ASSLAGNGYT
J gene: TRBJ2-1; V gene: TRBV18; CDR3 protein: ASSPSRESGGSYNEQF
J gene: TRBJ1-4; V gene: TRBV5-4; CDR3 protein: ASSSWTGHFNEKLF
J gene: TRBJ1-3; V gene: TRBV9; CDR3 protein: ASSGTPGEGIGNTIY
J gene: TRBJ2-2; V gene: TRBV5-6; CDR3 protein: ASSLWYRVQNTGELF
J gene: TRBJ1-4; V gene: TRBV2; CDR3 protein: ASIWAEGEKLF
J gene: TRBJ1-5; V gene: TRBV30; CDR3 protein: AWSVQGSQPQH
J gene: TRBJ2-1; V gene: TRBV12-3/TRBV12-4; CDR3 protein: ASSFGPGQGGV